One sample yielded the 8 T cell receptor beta chains listed below, sequenced in a study of PD-1 blockade in classical Hodgkin lymphoma. Sample time point: cycle 4 day 1 (C4D1), after less than seven weeks of nivolumab. There was relapse after autologous stem cell transplantation in every patient, and there was variation in brentuximab vedotin exposure. Assay used: immunoSEQ multiplex PCR; TCRdb lists only in-frame clones, some missing. The sample carries about 92,000 clones, about 83% recorded once. Sequencing used peripheral blood mononuclear cells (PBMCs), obtained before the fourth cycle of nivolumab. Receptors were obtained from a human donor with classical Hodgkin lymphoma.

This clone has only a few counts. The rearrangement joins TRBV7-2 to TRBJ2-7, with D perhaps TRBD2 (5 bases). From germline, CDR1 is SGHTA and CDR2 FQGNSA. V lost 2 bases, J lost 5 bases, and 7 bases lay in between. This CDR3 comprises 12 residues. CDR3 nucleotides: TGTGCCAGCAGCTTAACTAGAAACGAGCAGTACTTC. Protein: CASSLTRNEQYF.

The chain combines TRBV28 with TRBJ2-6; D not certain. The CDR3 contains 13 residues. Per germline, CDR1 MDHEN and CDR2 SYDVKM. This CDR3 reads CATGPSGANVLTF. The DNA for the CDR3 is TGTGCAACCGGACCATCTGGGGCCAACGTCCTGACTTTC.

The chain is built from TRBV10-3 and TRBJ2-1, with 9 bases that match TRBD1. Germline V gene data show CDR1 as ENHRY and CDR2 as SYGVKD. The CDR3 spans 13 residues. For the CDR3, the DNA is TGTGCATCAGGACAGGGGTCCGACAATGAGCAGTTCTTC. Amino acids: CASGQGSDNEQFF.

The chain links TRBV7-8 to TRBJ1-1, with D tentatively TRBD1 (6 bases). This CDR3 region has 12 residues. The ends were cut back, 5 bases at V and 8 bases at J, with 12 bases in the middle. Germline CDR1 reads SGHVS; CDR2 reads FQNEAQ. The CDR3 DNA sequence: TGTGCCAGCAGCCGGACAGAACTCGAAGCTTTCTTT. Amino acids: CASSRTELEAFF.

V usage is TRBV5-4 and J usage is TRBJ2-1, with 10 bases aligning to TRBD1. CDR1 and CDR2 (germline): SGHNT, YYREEE (reference sequence). Trimming cost V 4 bases and J 4 bases; bases outside gene matches: 5. The CDR3 loop spans 15 amino acids. The CDR3 protein is CASSRPGQGYNEQFF. CDR3 coding DNA: TGTGCCAGCAGCCGACCGGGACAGGGGTACAATGAGCAGTTCTTC.

The chain carries TRBV30 and TRBJ1-4; TRBD1 might be the D (6 bases). Germline loops: CDR1 GTSNPN, CDR2 SVGIG (reference sequence). Trimming took 4 bases from V and 1 from J, leaving 10 bases between them. The CDR3 covers 14 residues. The DNA of the CDR3 is TGTGCCTGGAACGCAGGGGTAACTAATGAAAAACTGTTTTTT. It translates to CAWNAGVTNEKLFF.

The chain couples TRBV27 to TRBJ2-2; a weak D match, TRBD2 (6 bases). The CDR3 extends over 16 amino acids. V lost 1 base, J lost 7 bases, and 16 bases lay in between. Germline V lookup: CDR1 MNHEY, CDR2 SMNVEV (reference sequence). CDR3 in DNA: TGTGCCAGCAGTTTATTAAAGGGAGGAGAAAACGGGGAGCTGTTTTTT. Encoded protein: CASSLLKGGENGELFF.

V gene TRBV4-2 combines with J gene TRBJ1-4, with a possible D match to TRBD1 (5 bases). The germline V gene encodes CDR1 LGHNA and CDR2 YNFKEQ. CDR3 length equals 14 residues. V was trimmed by 3 bases and J by 0 bases, leaving 5 bases between them. The CDR3 reads CASSQGATNEKLFF. CDR3 bases: TGTGCCAGCAGCCAGGGGGCAACTAATGAAAAACTGTTTTTT.